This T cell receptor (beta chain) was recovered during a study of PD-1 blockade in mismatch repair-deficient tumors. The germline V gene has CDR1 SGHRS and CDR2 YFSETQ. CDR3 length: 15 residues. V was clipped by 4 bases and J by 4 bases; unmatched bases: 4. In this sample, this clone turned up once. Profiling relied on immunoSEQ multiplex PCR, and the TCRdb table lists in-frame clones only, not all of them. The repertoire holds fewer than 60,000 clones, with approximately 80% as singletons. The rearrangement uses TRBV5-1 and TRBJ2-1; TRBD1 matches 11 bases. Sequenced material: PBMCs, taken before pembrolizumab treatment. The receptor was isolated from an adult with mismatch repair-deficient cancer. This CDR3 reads CASSPGQGEYNEQFF. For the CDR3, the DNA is TGCGCCAGCAGCCCGGGACAGGGGGAATACAATGAGCAGTTCTTC. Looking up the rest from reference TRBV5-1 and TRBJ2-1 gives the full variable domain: KAGVTQTPRYLIKTRGQQVTLSCSPISGHRSVSWYQQTPGQGLQFLFEYFSETQRNKGNFPGRFSGRQFSNSRSEMNVSTLELGDSALYLCASSPGQGEYNEQFFGPGTRLTVL.